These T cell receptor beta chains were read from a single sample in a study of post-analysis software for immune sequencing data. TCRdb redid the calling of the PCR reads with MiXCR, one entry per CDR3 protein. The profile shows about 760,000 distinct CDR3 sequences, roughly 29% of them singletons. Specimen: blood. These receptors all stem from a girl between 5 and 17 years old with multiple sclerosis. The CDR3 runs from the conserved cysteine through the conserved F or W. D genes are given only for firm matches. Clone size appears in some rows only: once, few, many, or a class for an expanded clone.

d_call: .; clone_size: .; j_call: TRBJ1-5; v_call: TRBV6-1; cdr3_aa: CASSERGRDRPQHF; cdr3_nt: TGTGCCAGCAGTGAAAGGGGGAGGGACCGACCCCAGCATTTT
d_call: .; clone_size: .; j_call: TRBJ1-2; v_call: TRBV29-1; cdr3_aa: CSVATAYGYTF; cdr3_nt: TGCAGCGTTGCAACGGCCTATGGCTACACCTTC
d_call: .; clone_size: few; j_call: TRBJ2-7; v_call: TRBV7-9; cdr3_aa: CASSPLVGGEQYF; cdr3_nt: TGTGCCAGCAGCCCCCTCGTTGGCGGAGAGCAGTACTTC
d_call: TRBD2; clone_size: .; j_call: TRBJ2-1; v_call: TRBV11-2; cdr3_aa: CASSLAGRVFDEQFF; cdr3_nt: TGTGCCAGCAGCTTAGCCGGGAGGGTATTCGATGAGCAGTTCTTC
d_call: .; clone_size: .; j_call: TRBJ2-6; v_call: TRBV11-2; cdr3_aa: CASSLGGPGANVRTF; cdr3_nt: TGTGCCAGCAGCTTAGGGGGGCCCGGGGCCAACGTCCGGACTTTC
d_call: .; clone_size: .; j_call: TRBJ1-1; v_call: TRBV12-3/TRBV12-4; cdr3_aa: CASSTGRWAEAFF; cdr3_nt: TGTGCCAGCAGCACAGGGAGATGGGCTGAAGCTTTCTTT
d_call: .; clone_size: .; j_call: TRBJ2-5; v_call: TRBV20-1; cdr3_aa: CSARAVGLRETQYF; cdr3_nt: TGCAGTGCTAGAGCGGTGGGACTCCGCGAGACCCAGTACTTC
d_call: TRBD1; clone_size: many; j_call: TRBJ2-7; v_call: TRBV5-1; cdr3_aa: CASSPRDRSWEQYF; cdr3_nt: TGCGCCAGCAGCCCTCGGGACAGGTCCTGGGAGCAGTACTTC
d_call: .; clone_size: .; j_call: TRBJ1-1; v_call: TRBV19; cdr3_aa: CASSRGLARTQAFF; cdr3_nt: TGTGCCAGTAGTAGGGGATTGGCCAGGACGCAAGCTTTCTTT
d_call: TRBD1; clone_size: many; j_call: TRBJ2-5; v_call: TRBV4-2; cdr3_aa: CASSQGHGTGEETQYF; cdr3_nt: TGTGCCAGCAGCCAAGGGCACGGGACAGGGGAAGAGACCCAGTACTTC